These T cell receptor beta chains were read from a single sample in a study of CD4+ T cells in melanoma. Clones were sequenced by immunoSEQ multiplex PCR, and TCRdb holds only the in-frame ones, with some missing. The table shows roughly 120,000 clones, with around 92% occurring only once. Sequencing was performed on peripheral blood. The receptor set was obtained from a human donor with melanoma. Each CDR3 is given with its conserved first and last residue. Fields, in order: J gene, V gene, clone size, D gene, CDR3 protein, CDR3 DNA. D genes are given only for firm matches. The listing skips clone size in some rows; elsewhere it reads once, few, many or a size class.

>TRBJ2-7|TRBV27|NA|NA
CASSFTYEQYF
TGTGCCAGCAGTTTCACTTACGAGCAGTACTTC
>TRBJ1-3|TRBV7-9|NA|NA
CASSPRTRPKREDTIYF
TGTGCCAGCAGCCCACGGACACGTCCGAAGAGGGAGGACACCATATATTTT
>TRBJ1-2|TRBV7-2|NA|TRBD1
CASSLGTGYNYGYTF
TGTGCCAGCAGCCTAGGGACAGGGTATAACTATGGCTACACCTTC
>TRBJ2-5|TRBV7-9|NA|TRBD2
CASSYRERGQEAQYF
TGTGCCAGCAGCTACAGAGAGCGGGGCCAAGAGGCCCAGTACTTC
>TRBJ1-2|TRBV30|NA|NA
CAWSRGGGYTF
TGTGCCTGGAGTCGGGGCGGTGGCTACACCTTC
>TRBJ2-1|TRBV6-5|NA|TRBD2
CASSSGTSGRNEQFF
TGTGCCAGCAGTTCCGGGACTAGCGGGAGAAATGAGCAGTTCTTC
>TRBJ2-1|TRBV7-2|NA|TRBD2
CASSLVGTSGINNEQFF
TGTGCCAGCAGCTTAGTCGGGACTAGCGGGATTAACAATGAGCAGTTCTTC
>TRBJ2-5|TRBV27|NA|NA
CATLHHQETQYF
TGTGCCACCCTCCACCACCAAGAGACCCAGTACTTC
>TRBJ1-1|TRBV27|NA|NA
CASSSIKQTGENTEAFF
TGTGCCAGCAGTTCGATAAAACAGACAGGAGAAAACACTGAAGCTTTCTTT
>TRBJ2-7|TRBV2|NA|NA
CASGGEQYF
TGTGCCAGCGGGGGCGAGCAGTACTTC
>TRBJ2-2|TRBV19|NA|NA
CASSILPYHTGELFF
TGTGCCAGTAGTATACTCCCCTATCACACCGGGGAGCTGTTTTTT
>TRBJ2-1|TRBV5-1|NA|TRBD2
CASSLASGRWNEQFF
TGCGCCAGCAGCTTGGCTAGCGGGAGATGGAATGAGCAGTTCTTC
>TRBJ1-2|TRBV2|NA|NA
CASTYLGGGNYGYTF
TGTGCCAGCACATACCTGGGGGGGGGCAACTATGGCTACACCTTC
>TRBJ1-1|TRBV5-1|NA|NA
CASSLGRGRTEAFF
TGCGCCAGCAGCTTGGGGAGGGGTCGCACTGAAGCTTTCTTT
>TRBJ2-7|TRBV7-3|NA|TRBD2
CASSLQPDRAGLAGGYEQYF
TGTGCCAGCAGCTTACAACCGGACAGGGCCGGACTAGCGGGAGGCTACGAGCAGTACTTC
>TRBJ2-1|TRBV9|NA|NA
CASSRSHTSSYNEQFF
TGTGCCAGCAGCCGTTCCCACACTAGCTCCTACAATGAGCAGTTCTTC
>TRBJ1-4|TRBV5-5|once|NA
CASSLVTRSSTNEKLFF
TGTGCCAGCAGCTTGGTTACAAGATCCTCAACTAATGAAAAACTGTTTTTT
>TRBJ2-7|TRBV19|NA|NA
CASSILTSGLKVQYF
TGTGCCAGTAGTATCCTTACTAGTGGCCTTAAGGTGCAGTACTTC
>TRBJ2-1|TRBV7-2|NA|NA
CASSLDRASHNEQFF
TGTGCCAGCAGCTTAGATCGTGCTTCCCACAATGAGCAGTTCTTC
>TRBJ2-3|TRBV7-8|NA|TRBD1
CASRQPISGGASDTQYF
TGTGCCAGCAGGCAACCCATCTCAGGGGGCGCCTCAGATACGCAGTATTTT
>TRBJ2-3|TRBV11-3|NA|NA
CASSPGTDTQYF
TGTGCCAGCAGCCCCGGCACAGATACGCAGTATTTT
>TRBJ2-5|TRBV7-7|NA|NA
CASSLARRSEETQYF
TGTGCCAGCAGCCTAGCGAGGAGGTCCGAGGAGACCCAGTACTTC
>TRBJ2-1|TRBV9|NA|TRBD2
CASSSNLAGVYNEQFF
TGTGCCAGCAGCTCCAATTTAGCGGGAGTTTACAATGAGCAGTTCTTC
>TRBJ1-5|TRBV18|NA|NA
CASSQQTGFGQPQHF
TGTGCCAGCTCACAACAGACAGGTTTCGGTCAGCCCCAGCATTTT
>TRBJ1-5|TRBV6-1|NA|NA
CASSPGFQPQHF
TGTGCCAGCAGTCCAGGGTTTCAGCCCCAGCATTTT
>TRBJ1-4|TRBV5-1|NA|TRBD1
CASAPDRPEKKLFF
TGCGCCAGCGCCCCGGACAGGCCCGAAAAAAAACTGTTTTTT
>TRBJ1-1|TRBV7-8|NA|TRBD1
CASSWDRGVGNTEAFF
TGTGCCAGCAGCTGGGACAGGGGAGTTGGGAACACTGAAGCTTTCTTT
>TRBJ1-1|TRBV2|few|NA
CASSLYMNTEAFF
TGTGCCAGCAGTTTATATATGAACACTGAAGCTTTCTTT
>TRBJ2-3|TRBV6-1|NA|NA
CASSEGRVGDRDTQYF
TGTGCCAGCAGTGAAGGAAGGGTCGGGGACCGGGATACGCAGTATTTT
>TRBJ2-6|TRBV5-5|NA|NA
CASSSMTDLSGANVLTF
TGTGCCAGCAGCTCGATGACAGACCTCTCTGGGGCCAACGTCCTGACTTTC
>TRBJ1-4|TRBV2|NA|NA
CASSGAYRGLTNEKLFF
TGTGCCAGCAGTGGGGCTTATCGGGGGCTGACTAATGAAAAACTGTTTTTT
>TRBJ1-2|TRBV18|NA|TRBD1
CASSLNIPGQGNYGYTF
TGTGCCAGCTCACTAAACATACCGGGACAGGGGAACTATGGCTACACCTTC
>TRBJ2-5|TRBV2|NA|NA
CASIPDHIQETQYF
TGTGCCAGTATTCCCGACCACATCCAAGAGACCCAGTACTTC
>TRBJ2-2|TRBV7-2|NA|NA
CASSLGSRNTGELFF
TGTGCCAGCAGCTTAGGTTCCAGGAACACCGGGGAGCTGTTTTTT
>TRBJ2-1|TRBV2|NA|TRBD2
CATTRGTSALNEQFF
TGTGCCACCACTAGGGGGACTAGCGCGCTCAATGAGCAGTTCTTC
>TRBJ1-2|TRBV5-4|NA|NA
CASSLAGSNGYTF
TGTGCCAGCAGCTTGGCTGGGTCGAACGGCTACACCTTC
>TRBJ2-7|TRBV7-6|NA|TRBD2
CASSPGTSGSYEQYF
TGTGCCAGCAGCCCCGGGACTAGCGGAAGTTACGAGCAGTACTTC
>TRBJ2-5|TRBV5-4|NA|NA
CASSFEGRWETQYF
TGTGCCAGCAGCTTCGAGGGGCGGTGGGAGACCCAGTACTTC
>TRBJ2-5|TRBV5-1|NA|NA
CASSFGGARETQYF
TGCGCCAGCAGCTTTGGGGGGGCGCGGGAGACCCAGTACTTC
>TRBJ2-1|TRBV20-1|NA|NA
CSARGFDEQFF
TGCAGTGCTAGGGGCTTCGATGAGCAGTTCTTC